This TCR beta chain was recorded in a study of shared clonotypes between healthy human individuals. As for the study in general: Aged 18 to 49, the donors were a couple of women and a few men. Study-level points and caveats: Sorted-subset samples were not fully sequenced, rarefaction indicated.

The CDR3 has 14 residues. Germline V lookup: CDR1 LNHDA, CDR2 SQIVND (reference sequence). The V and J ends lost 1 base and 5 bases respectively, with 11 bases between them. Every subset's genomic DNA went evenly onto several immunoSEQ plates. Some 32,000 T cell genomes, or approximately 190 ng DNA, went into the sorted-subset replicate PCRs. Sequenced by immunoSEQ multiplex PCR; TCRdb stores in-frame clones only, minus some. The sample includes about 2.3 million clones, over 85% seen only once; the top ten take roughly 0.36%. For this clone: Its antigen is not identified.

The sequence derives from a man between 18 and 29 years old in good health. Some clones in this sample may be carry-over from other donors' samples. The chain has TRBV19 and TRBJ2-5, with no clear D. The sequencing input was naive CD4+ T cells from PBMCs. Subset defined: CD45RA+ positively selected. CDR3 in amino acids: CASSIGFMEETQYF. CDR3 bases: TGTGCCAGTAGTATAGGGTTCATGGAGGAGACCCAGTACTTC.